This is a list of T cell receptor beta chains from one sample in a study of identical twins. TCRdb itself ran the 5' RACE reads through MiXCR, one entry per CDR3 protein. The repertoire holds 250,000 to 300,000 distinct CDR3 sequences, with roughly 10% as singletons. The same data also went into a second study, on yellow fever vaccine responses in identical twins.

Sequenced: CD8+ T cells sorted from blood. These receptors came from a woman under 30 in good health. Each CDR3 is given with its conserved first and last residue. The D gene is left open where the match is weak. Rows give clone size only sometimes, using once, few, many, or a class for an expanded clone.

TRBJ2-1	many	.	TRBV12-3/TRBV12-4	CASTPYQGKRMEQFF	TGTGCCAGCACCCCGTACCAGGGGAAGAGGATGGAGCAGTTCTTC
TRBJ2-3	many	TRBD2	TRBV4-3	CASSQGKAGGPTDTQYF	TGCGCCAGCAGCCAAGGTAAAGCGGGAGGGCCGACAGATACGCAGTATTTT
TRBJ2-1	few	TRBD2	TRBV4-1	CASSQGGGADEQFF	TGCGCCAGCAGCCAAGGCGGGGGGGCCGATGAGCAGTTCTTC
TRBJ2-3	.	.	TRBV29-1	CSVDQEITDTQYF	TGCAGCGTTGATCAGGAAATCACAGATACGCAGTATTTT
TRBJ2-7	many	.	TRBV7-3	CASSLWGGPTYEQYF	TGTGCCAGCAGCTTATGGGGAGGCCCCACCTACGAGCAGTACTTC
TRBJ2-3	few	TRBD2	TRBV5-6	CASSGLAGGSFSTDTQYF	TGTGCCAGCAGCGGGCTAGCGGGGGGGAGCTTTAGCACAGATACGCAGTATTTT
TRBJ2-2	.	TRBD1	TRBV7-2	CASSSVGQGEAGELFF	TGTGCCAGCAGTTCCGTGGGACAGGGCGAGGCCGGGGAGCTGTTTTTT
TRBJ2-2	few	TRBD2	TRBV24-1	CATSEAGGTGELFF	TGTGCCACCAGTGAGGCGGGAGGCACCGGGGAGCTGTTTTTT
TRBJ2-1	many	.	TRBV4-2	CASSQEVPSYNEQFF	TGTGCCAGCAGCCAAGAGGTACCCTCTTACAATGAGCAGTTCTTC
TRBJ2-1	many	TRBD2	TRBV20-1	CSARAPSGGVTDQFF	TGCAGTGCTAGAGCTCCTAGCGGGGGGGTAACTGATCAGTTCTTC
TRBJ2-1	.	TRBD1	TRBV23-1	CASSQTDRGDYNEQFF	TGCGCCAGCAGTCAGACCGACAGGGGGGACTACAATGAGCAGTTCTTC
TRBJ2-5	many	TRBD2	TRBV6-1	CASTLRTSGRRGQETQYF	TGTGCCAGCACCTTGAGGACTAGCGGGAGACGGGGTCAAGAGACCCAGTACTTC
TRBJ2-2	few	.	TRBV15	CATSRVPNTGELFF	TGTGCCACCAGCAGAGTCCCGAACACCGGGGAGCTGTTTTTT
TRBJ2-7	few	.	TRBV11-2	CASSPSPIWGEQYF	TGTGCCAGCAGCCCATCTCCAATCTGGGGGGAGCAGTACTTC
TRBJ2-1	.	.	TRBV6-5	CASSNGGDEQFF	TGTGCCAGCAGTAACGGCGGGGATGAGCAGTTCTTC
TRBJ2-1	.	.	TRBV6-4	CASSVASANYNEQFF	TGTGCCAGCAGTGTCGCTAGCGCGAACTACAATGAGCAGTTCTTC
TRBJ2-1	many	.	TRBV27	CASSSLSSYNEQFF	TGTGCCAGCAGTTCCCTAAGCTCCTACAATGAGCAGTTCTTC
TRBJ2-1	many	.	TRBV7-9	CASSSPFLENEQFF	TGTGCCAGCAGCTCTCCCTTTTTGGAAAATGAGCAGTTCTTC
TRBJ2-7	many	.	TRBV7-9	CASSLEAYEQYF	TGTGCCAGCAGCTTAGAAGCCTACGAGCAGTACTTC
TRBJ2-2	few	.	TRBV12-3/TRBV12-4	CASSLIRGITGELFF	TGTGCCAGCAGTTTAATCCGGGGCATCACCGGGGAGCTGTTTTTT